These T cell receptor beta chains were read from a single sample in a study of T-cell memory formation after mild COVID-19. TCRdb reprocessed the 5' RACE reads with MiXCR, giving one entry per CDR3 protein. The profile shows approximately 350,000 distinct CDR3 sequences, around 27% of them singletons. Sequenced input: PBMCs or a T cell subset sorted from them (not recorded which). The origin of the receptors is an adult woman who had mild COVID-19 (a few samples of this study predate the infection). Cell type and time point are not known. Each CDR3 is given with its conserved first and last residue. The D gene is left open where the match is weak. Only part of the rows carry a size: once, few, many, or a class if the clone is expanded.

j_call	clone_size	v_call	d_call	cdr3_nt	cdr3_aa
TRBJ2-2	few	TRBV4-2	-	TGTGCCAGCAGCCAAACGAGCACCGGGGAGCTGTTTTTT	CASSQTSTGELFF
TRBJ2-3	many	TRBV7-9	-	TGTGCCAGCAGCTTAGCGGGGGTCACAGATACGCAGTATTTT	CASSLAGVTDTQYF
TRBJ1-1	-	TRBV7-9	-	TGTGCCAGCAGCGTGGGGGGGATAGCGGCTAACACTGAAGCTTTCTTT	CASSVGGIAANTEAFF
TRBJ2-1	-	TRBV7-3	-	TGTGCCAGCAGCCCCGGAGGTGACTCAATGCAGTTCTTC	CASSPGGDSMQFF
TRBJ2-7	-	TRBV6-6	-	TGTGCCAGCAGGAGCTCTGGGGGCTTACTAATCCACGAGCAGTACTTC	CASRSSGGLLIHEQYF
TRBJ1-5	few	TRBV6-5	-	TGTGCCAGCAGTTACTCCAGAGGGGGTCAGCCCCAGCATTTT	CASSYSRGGQPQHF
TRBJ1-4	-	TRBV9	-	TGTGCCAGCAGCGCCCACCGGACGGCCGCTAATGAAAAACTGTTTTTT	CASSAHRTAANEKLFF
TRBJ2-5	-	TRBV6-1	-	TGTGCCAGCGTTAAGGGAGGTGGATTGGAGACCCAGTACTTC	CASVKGGGLETQYF
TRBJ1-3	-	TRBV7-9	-	TGTGCCAGCACCAAAACCGGAAACACCATATATTTT	CASTKTGNTIYF
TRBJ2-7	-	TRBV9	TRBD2	TGTGCCAGCAGCGCCCGGGGGGAACCAGTCTACGAGCAGTACTTC	CASSARGEPVYEQYF
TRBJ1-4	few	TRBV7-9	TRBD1	TGTGCCAGCAGCCCCCGAAACACAGGGGAGGATGAAAAACTGTTTTTT	CASSPRNTGEDEKLFF
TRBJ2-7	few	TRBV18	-	TGTGCCAGCTCACCACCCGCCAAAAGCTCCTACGAGCAGTACTTC	CASSPPAKSSYEQYF
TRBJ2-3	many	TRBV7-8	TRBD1	TGTGCCAGCAGCCCGCGACAGGGAATGATCAGAGATACGCAGTATTTT	CASSPRQGMIRDTQYF
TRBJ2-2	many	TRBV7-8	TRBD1	TGTGCCAGCAGCCTTTCGGACAGGCGATACACCGGGGAGCTGTTTTTT	CASSLSDRRYTGELFF
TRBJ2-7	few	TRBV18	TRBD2	TGTGCCAGCTCACCGTCAACTAGCGCGGTCAGGCACGAGCAGTACTTC	CASSPSTSAVRHEQYF
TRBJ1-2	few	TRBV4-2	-	TGTGCCAGCAGCCAAAAAACGGCCAGGGCAGAGTATGGCTACACCTTC	CASSQKTARAEYGYTF
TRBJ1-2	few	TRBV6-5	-	TGTGCCAGCAGCGAACGGGCAGTAAATGGCTACACCTTC	CASSERAVNGYTF
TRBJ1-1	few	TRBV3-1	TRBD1	TGTGCCAGCAGCCTGAGCTCGCTAAGGACAGGGGGCTGGGGCACTGAAGCTTTCTTT	CASSLSSLRTGGWGTEAFF
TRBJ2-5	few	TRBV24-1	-	TGTGCCACCAGTGCCTCACCGACGACTTCCCAAGAGACCCAGTACTTC	CATSASPTTSQETQYF
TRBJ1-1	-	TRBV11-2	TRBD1	TGTGCCAGCAGCTTCGACAGGGACACTGAAGCTTTCTTT	CASSFDRDTEAFF
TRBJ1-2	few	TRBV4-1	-	TGCGCCAGCAGCCAAGAGGCCCGAACGAACTATGGCTACACCTTC	CASSQEARTNYGYTF
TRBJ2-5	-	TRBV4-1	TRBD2	TGCGCCAGCAGCCAAGATAATACAGCGGGGGCCCCGAGGGAGACCCAGTACTTC	CASSQDNTAGAPRETQYF
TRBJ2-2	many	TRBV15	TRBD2	TGTGCCACCAGCAGTGGGGGACTAGATGCCACCGGGGAGCTGTTTTTT	CATSSGGLDATGELFF
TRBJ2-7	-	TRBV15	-	TGTGCCACCAGCAATGGGGGGCGCAAGGGCGAGCAGTACTTC	CATSNGGRKGEQYF
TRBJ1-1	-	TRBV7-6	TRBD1	TGTGCCAGCAGCCAACAATCAGGGGGCTCTGGCACTGAAGCTTTCTTT	CASSQQSGGSGTEAFF
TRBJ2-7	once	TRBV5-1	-	TGCGCCAGCAGCCCCGGACCGGGGCCCTACGAGCAGTACTTC	CASSPGPGPYEQYF
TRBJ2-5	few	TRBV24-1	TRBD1	TGTGCCACCAGTGATTACGGCGGACAGGGGCGGCAAGAGACCCAGTACTTC	CATSDYGGQGRQETQYF
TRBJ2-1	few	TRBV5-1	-	TGCGCCAGCAGCTGGGGTTGGGCCAACACCTACAATGAGCAGTTCTTC	CASSWGWANTYNEQFF
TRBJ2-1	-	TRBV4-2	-	TGTGCCAGCAGCCAAGGGGAACAGGCACTTAACAATGAGCAGTTCTTC	CASSQGEQALNNEQFF
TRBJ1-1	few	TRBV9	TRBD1	TGTGCCAGCAGTACAGGGGTTCTCGACACTGAAGCTTTCTTT	CASSTGVLDTEAFF
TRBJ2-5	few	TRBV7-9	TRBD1	TGTGCCAGCATCATCGACAGGGGGCGCGGGGGGCAGGAGACCCAGTACTTC	CASIIDRGRGGQETQYF
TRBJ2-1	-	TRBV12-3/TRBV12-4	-	TGTGCCAGCAGTTTGGCGGGGGCATTCTACAATGAGCAGTTCTTC	CASSLAGAFYNEQFF
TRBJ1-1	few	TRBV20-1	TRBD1	TGCAGTGCTCGCCCCCAGGGGGCGAGGACTGAAGCTTTCTTT	CSARPQGARTEAFF
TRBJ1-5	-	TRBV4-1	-	TGCGCCAGCAGCCAAGTGGAACATCAGCCCCAGCATTTT	CASSQVEHQPQHF
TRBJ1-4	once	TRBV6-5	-	TGTGCCAGCAGTTACTCGGGACTGACAACTAATGAAAAACTGTTTTTT	CASSYSGLTTNEKLFF
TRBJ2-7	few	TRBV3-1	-	TGTGCCAGCAGCACCCCCTACGAGCAGTACTTC	CASSTPYEQYF
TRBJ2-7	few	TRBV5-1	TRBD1	TGCGCCAGCCGGAGAACCGGGACAGGGGCCTACGAGCAGTACTTC	CASRRTGTGAYEQYF
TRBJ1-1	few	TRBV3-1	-	TGTGCCAGCAGCCAAGCCGTGAACACTGAAGCTTTCTTT	CASSQAVNTEAFF
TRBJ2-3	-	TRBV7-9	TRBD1	TGTGCCAGCAGCCCCTCAGGGGGCGGTACGCAGTATTTT	CASSPSGGGTQYF
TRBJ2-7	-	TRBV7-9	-	TGTGCCAGCAGCCTAGAGGGGGACGAGCAGTACTTC	CASSLEGDEQYF
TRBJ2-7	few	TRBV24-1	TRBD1	TGTGCCACCAGTGACCGGGACAGGGCTACCTACGAGCAGTACTTC	CATSDRDRATYEQYF
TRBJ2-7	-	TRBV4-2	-	TGTGCCAGCAGCCCCGTCACCGGGACAAACTACGAGCAGTACTTC	CASSPVTGTNYEQYF
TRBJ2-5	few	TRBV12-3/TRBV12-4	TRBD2	TGTGCCAGCAGCCTCGGGGGACTAGCGGGAAATCAAGAGACCCAGTACTTC	CASSLGGLAGNQETQYF